Each of the 23 T cell receptor beta chains below was sequenced from the same sample in a study of T cells in Graves' hyperthyroidism and ophthalmopathy. The investigators amplified TCR beta CDR3 regions from RNA transcripts. First-round RT-PCR with HTBI primers amplified the TCR CDR3 region. TCRdb redid the calling of the multiplex PCR reads with MiXCR, one entry per CDR3 protein. The table includes roughly 650,000 distinct CDR3 sequences, roughly 16% detected once. The sample consisted of blood. The receptors shown here come from a woman between 35 and 50 years old with Graves' ophthalmopathy.

This clonotype appeared a few times. The rearrangement joins TRBV19 to TRBJ2-1; no clear D gene. V lost 5 bases to trimming and J lost 3 bases, with 14 bases between them. Looked up from germline, CDR1 is LNHDA and CDR2 is SQIVND (reference sequence). This CDR3 contains 15 residues. This CDR3 is CASSPSGGGYNEQFF. In nucleotides, the CDR3 is TGTGCCAGTAGTCCGTCCGGTGGTGGCTACAATGAGCAGTTCTTC.

The chain joins TRBV14 to TRBJ1-1; TRBD1 aligns across 7 bases. Germline V CDR1 and CDR2: SGHDN, FVKESK. This CDR3 spans 14 amino acids. The trim removed 4 bases at V and 5 bases at J, leaving 7 bases unmatched. As DNA, the CDR3 is TGTGCCAGCAGCCGACAGGGCGGGAAAACTGAAGCTTTCTTT. Translating gives CASSRQGGKTEAFF.

This clonotype was seen many times. The V gene is TRBV5-4, the J gene TRBJ2-5, with D perhaps matching TRBD2 (6 bases). With 1 base removed from V and 4 bases from J, the gap between germline ends came to 11 bases. CDR1 SGHNT and CDR2 YYREEE come from the germline V gene (reference sequence). This CDR3 spans 14 amino acids. CDR3 in amino acids: CASSLYGSAETQYF. The CDR3, as DNA: TGTGCCAGCAGCTTGTACGGGAGTGCAGAGACCCAGTACTTC. The full variable domain, its missing parts supplied by reference TRBV5-4 and TRBJ2-5, is ETGVTQSPTHLIKTRGQQVTLRCSSQSGHNTVSWYQQALGQGPQFIFQYYREEENGRGNFPPRFSGLQFPNYSSELNVNALELDDSALYLCASSLYGSAETQYFGPGTRLLVL.

V is TRBV11-2 and J is TRBJ2-1, with 12 bases matching TRBD2. This CDR3 spans 14 amino acids. Germline V gives CDR1 SGHAT, CDR2 FQNNGV. V lost 5 bases to trimming and J lost 10 bases; unmatched junction nucleotides: 6. For the CDR3, the DNA is TGTGCCAGCAGCGTGACTAGCGGGAGTGGGGAGCAGTTCTTC. Translation gives CASSVTSGSGEQFF.

The chain couples TRBV27 to TRBJ1-6, with 8 bases fitting TRBD1. There are 15 residues in the CDR3. CDR1 is MNHEY and CDR2 is SMNVEV in the germline V gene (reference sequence). J gave up 6 bases and V 6 bases, and 7 bases lay outside the gene matches. In nucleotides, the CDR3 is TGTGCCAGCAGCTGGTTTACAGGGGGTAATTCACCCCTCCACTTT. This translates into CASSWFTGGNSPLHF.

In this sample, this clonotype turned up many times. The CDR3 sequence: CSANPGGRVTEAFF. The CDR3 DNA sequence: TGCAGTGCTAACCCAGGGGGACGTGTCACTGAAGCTTTCTTT. The chain links TRBV20-1 to TRBJ1-1, with 7 bases that match TRBD1. Trimming removed 4 bases from V and 4 bases from J; junction bases left unmatched: 9. The CDR3 contains 14 residues. CDR1 is DFQATT and CDR2 is SNEGSKA in the germline V gene (reference sequence).

This clonotype came up a few times. The genes are TRBV19 and TRBJ2-2; D ambiguous. The CDR3 is made up of 19 amino acids. The germline gives CDR1 LNHDA, CDR2 SQIVND (reference sequence). V lost 3 bases and J 1 base, leaving 21 bases between the germline ends. In DNA form, the CDR3 reads TGTGCCAGTAGTATCCTCACCCCGAGGATGAGTGAGAACACCGGGGAGCTGTTTTTT. This encodes CASSILTPRMSENTGELFF.

Regarding this clonotype: A read error may explain this, as a much larger clone is one base away. This sequence joins TRBV2 and TRBJ2-5; possible D gene TRBD1, 6 bases. Germline V gene sequence: CDR1 SNHLY, CDR2 FYNNEI. The CDR3 has 13 residues. The CDR3 loop is CASSRGLGETQHF. The CDR3 DNA reads as TGTGCCAGCAGCAGGGGCCTTGGAGAGACCCAGCACTTC.

This clonotype was counted between two and nine times. The CDR3 coding sequence is TGTGCCTGGAGTCCTAGACAGGGGGTTTCCGGGGAGCTGTTTTTT. Translating it yields CAWSPRQGVSGELFF. This chain joins TRBV30 and TRBJ2-2; 9 bases agree with TRBD1. CDR3 length: 15 residues. After removal of 2 bases from V and 6 bases from J, the junction contained 7 bases not matched to a gene. The germline V gene encodes CDR1 GTSNPN and CDR2 SVGIG (reference sequence).

This clonotype appeared a few times. The chain joins TRBV30 to TRBJ1-1; D gene ambiguous. V was shortened by 0 bases and J by 8 bases, with 10 bases between the two germline ends. The CDR3 runs 12 residues. Per the germline V gene, CDR1 is GTSNPN and CDR2 is SVGIG (reference sequence). The CDR3 is CAWSVVGSEAFF. The DNA of the CDR3 is TGTGCCTGGAGTGTCGTTGGGAGCGAAGCTTTCTTT.

Only a few counts were recorded for this clonotype. The V call is TRBV29-1, the J call TRBJ2-7, with TRBD2 as a possible D gene (6 bases). V lost 6 bases and J lost 3, with 12 bases in between. The germline gives CDR1 SQVTM, CDR2 ANQGSEA. CDR3 size: 12 residues. The CDR3 protein is CSVRRGNYEQYF. The CDR3 region has the DNA TGCAGCGTCAGGAGGGGCAACTACGAGCAGTACTTC.

This chain links TRBV6-1 with TRBJ1-3; D gene ambiguous. The CDR3 is 16 residues long. V lost 5 bases, J lost 0 bases, and 14 bases lay in between. Per germline, CDR1 MNHNS and CDR2 SASEGT. The DNA for the CDR3 is TGTGCCAGCAGTTTCTCTTCGTTTGACTCTGGAAACACCATATATTTT. Its translation: CASSFSSFDSGNTIYF.

This clonotype has ten or more counts. CDR3: CASSSGTDTDTQYF. CDR3 coding DNA: TGTGCCAGCAGCTCCGGGACAGACACAGATACGCAGTATTTT. The chain joins TRBV2 to TRBJ2-3; 7 nucleotides agree with TRBD1. CDR1 is SNHLY and CDR2 is FYNNEI in the germline V gene. The CDR3 has 14 residues. Trimming removed 6 bases from V and 2 bases from J; junction bases left unmatched: 5.

This clonotype came up many times. This sequence joins TRBV18 and TRBJ2-5; 8 nucleotides align to TRBD1. This CDR3 has 15 amino acids. J lost 2 bases, V lost 3 bases, and 5 bases had no gene match. The germline CDR1 and CDR2 sequences are KGHSH and LQKENI. The CDR3 coding sequence is TGTGCCAGCTCACCTTGGACAGGGTCGCAAGAGACCCAGTACTTC. This translates into CASSPWTGSQETQYF.

This chain links TRBV20-1 with TRBJ2-1, with 12 nucleotides matching TRBD2. Germline CDR1 DFQATT, CDR2 SNEGSKA (reference sequence). The CDR3 totals 14 residues. V was clipped by 5 bases and J by 4 bases; unmatched bases: 3. The CDR3 coding sequence is TGCAGTGCTCTTGGACTAGCGGGATACAATGAGCAGTTCTTC. Protein product: CSALGLAGYNEQFF.

This clonotype occurred many times. This chain uses TRBV20-1 with TRBJ2-3, with 8 bases aligning to TRBD2. V lost 8 bases to trimming and J lost 2 bases; unmatched junction nucleotides: 6. CDR1 DFQATT and CDR2 SNEGSKA come from the germline V gene (reference sequence). The CDR3 contains 13 residues. CDR3 protein: CSISGTHTDTQYF. DNA of the CDR3: TGCAGTATTAGCGGGACACACACAGATACGCAGTATTTT.

There are many counts of this clonotype. The chain couples TRBV5-6 to TRBJ2-3; TRBD2 agrees at 9 bases. The CDR3 spans 17 residues. Germline V lookup: CDR1 SGHDT, CDR2 YYEEEE. The V and J ends lost 2 bases and 0 bases, in that order; junction bases with no gene match: 7. The CDR3, as DNA: TGTGCCAGCAGCTTACGGACTAGCGCCAGTAGCACAGATACGCAGTATTTT. Amino acid sequence: CASSLRTSASSTDTQYF.

This clonotype was observed a few times. The chain employs TRBV4-1 and TRBJ2-1; 9 positions agree with TRBD1. CDR1 MGHRA and CDR2 YSYEKL come from the germline V gene. The CDR3 is 16 amino acids. V trimming: 2 bases; J trimming: 5 bases; junction bases outside the gene matches: 7. CDR3 amino acids: CASSQTGQGNHNEQFF. The CDR3 DNA reads TGCGCCAGCAGCCAAACGGGACAGGGCAACCACAATGAGCAGTTCTTC.

With regard to this clonotype: Since a much larger clone is just one base distant, this may be a read error. V gene TRBV3-1 combines with J gene TRBJ2-3; 10 nucleotides agree with TRBD2. The V gene's germline CDR1 is LGHDT and CDR2 YNNKEL (reference sequence). The CDR3 sequence is 16 residues long. For the CDR3, the DNA is TGTGCCAGCGGCCAAGACTTGCTAGCGGGGGTGGATACGCAGTATTTT. Residues: CASGQDLLAGVDTQYF.

Only one count was recorded for this clonotype. The chain couples TRBV28 to TRBJ2-7; D is undetermined. Germline assignment: CDR1 MDHEN and CDR2 SYDVKM. The CDR3 runs to 15 residues. V lost 6 bases and J lost 1, with 16 bases in between. The CDR3 loop reads CASREGLLSSYEQYF. For the CDR3, the DNA is TGTGCCAGCAGAGAAGGGTTACTATCTTCCTACGAGCAGTACTTC.

This clonotype has a count of ten or more. The chain employs TRBV9 and TRBJ2-5, with no clear D. The CDR3 consists of 17 residues. Looked up from germline, CDR1 is SGDLS and CDR2 is YYNGEE. V lost 0 bases, J lost 2 bases, and 17 bases lay in between. As DNA, the CDR3 is TGTGCCAGCAGCGTAGGGCTAGGCACTGGGGATCAAGAGACCCAGTACTTC. This translates into CASSVGLGTGDQETQYF.

This clonotype appeared many times. V and J are TRBV20-1 and TRBJ2-7; 7 nucleotides match TRBD2. The CDR3 is made up of 14 amino acids. CDR1 DFQATT and CDR2 SNEGSKA come from the germline V gene (reference sequence). V shed 5 bases, J shed 6 bases, and the junction held 13 bases outside the gene matches. The CDR3 spells CSARLGAGAGEQYF. The CDR3 DNA sequence: TGCAGTGCTCGCCTCGGGGCGGGAGCTGGCGAGCAGTACTTC.

V usage is TRBV30 and J usage is TRBJ2-3; TRBD2 matches 8 bases. Trimming removed 0 bases from V and 6 bases from J; junction bases left unmatched: 11. This CDR3 has 16 amino acids. Per the germline V gene, CDR1 is GTSNPN and CDR2 is SVGIG (reference sequence). CDR3 sequence: CAWSVGGGTSRDTQYF. The CDR3 DNA is TGTGCCTGGAGTGTAGGCGGGGGGACCTCAAGGGATACGCAGTATTTT.